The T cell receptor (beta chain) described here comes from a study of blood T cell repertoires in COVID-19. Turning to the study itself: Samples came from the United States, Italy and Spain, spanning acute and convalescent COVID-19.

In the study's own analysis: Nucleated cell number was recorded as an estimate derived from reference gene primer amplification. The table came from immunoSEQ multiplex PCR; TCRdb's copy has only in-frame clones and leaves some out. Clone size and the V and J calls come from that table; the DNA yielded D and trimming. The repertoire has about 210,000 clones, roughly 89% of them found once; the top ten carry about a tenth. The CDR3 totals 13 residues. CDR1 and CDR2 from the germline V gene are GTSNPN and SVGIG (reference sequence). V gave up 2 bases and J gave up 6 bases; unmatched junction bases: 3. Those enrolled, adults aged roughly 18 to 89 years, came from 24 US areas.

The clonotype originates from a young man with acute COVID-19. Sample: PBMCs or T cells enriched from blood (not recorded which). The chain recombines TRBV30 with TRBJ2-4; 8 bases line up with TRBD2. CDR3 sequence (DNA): TGTGCCTGGAGTAGCGGGAGTTCAAACATTCAGTACTTC. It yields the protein CAWSSGSSNIQYF.